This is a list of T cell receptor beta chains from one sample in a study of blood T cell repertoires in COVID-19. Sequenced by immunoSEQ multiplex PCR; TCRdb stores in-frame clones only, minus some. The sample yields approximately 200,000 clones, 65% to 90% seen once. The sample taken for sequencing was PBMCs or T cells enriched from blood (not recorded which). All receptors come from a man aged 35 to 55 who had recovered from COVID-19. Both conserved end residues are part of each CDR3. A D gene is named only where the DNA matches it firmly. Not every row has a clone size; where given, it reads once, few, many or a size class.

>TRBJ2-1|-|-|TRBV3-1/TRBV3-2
TGTGCCAGCAGCCAACTGAAATCCACCCCAGGAACGGGAAGGTCCTACAATGAGCAGTTCTTC
CASSQLKSTPGTGRSYNEQFF
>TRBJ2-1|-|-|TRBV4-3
TGCGCCAGCAGCCAAGAAGGCCGGAGAGGATCCTACAATGAGCAGTTCTTC
CASSQEGRRGSYNEQFF
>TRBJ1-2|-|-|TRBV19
TGTGCCACCACGAGCTCGGACAGCCTCTATGGCTACACCTTC
CATTSSDSLYGYTF
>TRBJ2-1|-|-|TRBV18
TGTGCCAGCTCATTACGCCGGGGGGACAGGCCCTACAATGAGCAGTTCTTC
CASSLRRGDRPYNEQFF
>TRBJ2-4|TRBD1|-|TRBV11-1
TGTGCCAGCAGCCAAGGACAGGCACAAAACATTCAGTACTTC
CASSQGQAQNIQYF
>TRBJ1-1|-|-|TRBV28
TGTGCCAGCAGTTTAGGCTCCGCGGGGGGGAACACTGAAGCTTTCTTT
CASSLGSAGGNTEAFF
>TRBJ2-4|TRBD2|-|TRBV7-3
TGTGCCAGCAGCCGGACTAGCGGGAGGGAAAACATTCAGTACTTC
CASSRTSGRENIQYF
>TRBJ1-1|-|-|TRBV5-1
TGCGCCAGCAGCGACCTTCCCAGGGGCGAGAACACTGAAGCTTTCTTT
CASSDLPRGENTEAFF
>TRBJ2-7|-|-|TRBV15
TGTGCCACCAGCAGAGATAAGGTGGCAGGGGCTTTGTACGAGCAGTACTTC
CATSRDKVAGALYEQYF
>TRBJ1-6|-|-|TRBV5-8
TGTGCCAGCAGCTATGCCTGGGACAACGATAATTCACCCCTCCACTTT
CASSYAWDNDNSPLHF
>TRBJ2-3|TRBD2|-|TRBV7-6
TGTGCCAGCAGTCAAAGCGGGAGTGGCACAGATACGCAGTATTTT
CASSQSGSGTDTQYF
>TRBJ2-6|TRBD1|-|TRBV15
TGTGCCACCAGCGTCAGGGGGTACGGGGCCAACGTCCTGACTTTC
CATSVRGYGANVLTF
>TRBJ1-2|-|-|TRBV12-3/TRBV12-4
TGTGCCAGCAGACCTGACAGTAACTATGGCTACACCTTC
CASRPDSNYGYTF
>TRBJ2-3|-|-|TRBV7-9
TGTGCCACCCAGGCAGGGGAGTATACAGATACGCAGTATTTT
CATQAGEYTDTQYF
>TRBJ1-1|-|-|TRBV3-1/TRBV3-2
TGTGCCAGCAGACGGGAGAACACTGAAGCTTTCTTT
CASRRENTEAFF
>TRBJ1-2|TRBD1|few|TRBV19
TGTGCCAGTAGACCCCGGACAGGGGACGGTTATTATGGCTACACCTTC
CASRPRTGDGYYGYTF
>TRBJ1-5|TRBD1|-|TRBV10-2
TGCGCCAGCAGTGGGGGGACAGGGGGCGGACTGGGCAATCAGCCCCAGCATTTT
CASSGGTGGGLGNQPQHF
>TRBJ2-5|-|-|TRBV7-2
TGTGCCAGCAGCTACGGACTGGCCCAAGAGACCCAGTACTTC
CASSYGLAQETQYF
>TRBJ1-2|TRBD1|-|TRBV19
TGTGCAAACTCCCGGGACAGGGGGGGGAGTGACTATGGCTACACCTTC
CANSRDRGGSDYGYTF
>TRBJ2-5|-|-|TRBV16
TGTGCCAGCAGCCAATCAGGAGGCCCCCAAGAGACCCAGTACTTC
CASSQSGGPQETQYF
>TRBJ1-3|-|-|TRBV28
TGTGCCAGCAGACCCAGGGACATCGTCTTCGGAAACACCATATATTTT
CASRPRDIVFGNTIYF
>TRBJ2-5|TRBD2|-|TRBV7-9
TGTGCCAGCAGCTCCATAGCGGGAGCCGGATCTTCAGAGACCCAGTACTTC
CASSSIAGAGSSETQYF
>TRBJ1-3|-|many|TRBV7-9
TGTGCCAGCAGCCAACCCCAAGGGAGGGAGGCTGGAAACACCATATATTTT
CASSQPQGREAGNTIYF
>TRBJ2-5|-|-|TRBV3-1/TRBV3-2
TGTGCCAGCAGCCAAGGGCAGGGCCTAGGGGAGACCCAGTACTTC
CASSQGQGLGETQYF
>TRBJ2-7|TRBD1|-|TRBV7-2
TGTGCCAGCAGCGAACAGGGGGCGTCCTACGAGCAGTACTTC
CASSEQGASYEQYF
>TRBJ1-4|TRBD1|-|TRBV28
TGTGCCAGCAGCCAGACAGGGATCAGTGAAAAACTGTTTTTT
CASSQTGISEKLFF
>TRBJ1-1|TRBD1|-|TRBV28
TGTGCCAGCAGTTCCCCCGACAGGGTAGGGACTGAAGCTTTCTTT
CASSSPDRVGTEAFF
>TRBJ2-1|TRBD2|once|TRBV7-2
TGTGCCAGCAGCTTACTAACCGGGACTAGTCCCCACAATGAGCAGTTCTTC
CASSLLTGTSPHNEQFF
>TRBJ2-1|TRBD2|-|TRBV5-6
TGTGCCAGCAGCTGGCCCACTAGCGATCGGCAGTTCTTC
CASSWPTSDRQFF
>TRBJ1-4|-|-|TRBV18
TGTGCCAGCTCACCAAGGGCAGGGGAAGAAAAACTGTTTTTT
CASSPRAGEEKLFF
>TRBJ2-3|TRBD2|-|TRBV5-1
TGCGCCAGCAGGTCCCTAGCGGGAGGGCCCACAGATACGCAGTATTTT
CASRSLAGGPTDTQYF
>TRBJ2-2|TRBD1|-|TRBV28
TGTGCCAGCCGAGGGTCTGACACAGGGGCCGGGGAGCTGTTTTTT
CASRGSDTGAGELFF
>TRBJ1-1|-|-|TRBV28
TGTGCCAGCACCTCCTCGCTTGGCGCTTTCTTT
CASTSSLGAFF
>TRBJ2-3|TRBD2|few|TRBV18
TGTGCCAGCTCACCTCCTGGACTAGCGGGTAACACGCAGTATTTT
CASSPPGLAGNTQYF
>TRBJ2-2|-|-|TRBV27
TGTGCCAGCAGCCCTTACCAGGTCTACACCGGGGAGCTGTTTTTT
CASSPYQVYTGELFF
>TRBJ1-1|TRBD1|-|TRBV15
TGTGCCACCAGCAGGTCGGACAGGCCTAACACTGAAGCTTTCTTT
CATSRSDRPNTEAFF
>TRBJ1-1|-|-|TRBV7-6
TGTGCCAGCAGCTTAGGTGGGGCTACGACTGAAGCTTTCTTT
CASSLGGATTEAFF
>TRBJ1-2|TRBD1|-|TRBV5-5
TGTGCCAGCAGCGTACAGGGGAACTATGGCTACACCTTC
CASSVQGNYGYTF
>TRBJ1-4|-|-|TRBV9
TGTGCCAGCTCGCTGGGGGCATCAAATGAAAAACTGTTTTTT
CASSLGASNEKLFF